This TCR beta chain is drawn from a study of cytomegalovirus exposure and HLA in healthy donors. At the level of the study: HLA-typed donors were the source of 80 million to 90 million unique TCRs, which an early data release held.

The ends were cut back, 1 base at V and 3 bases at J, with 10 bases in the middle. The germline gives CDR1 LNHDA, CDR2 SQIVND (reference sequence). CDR3 length: 14 residues. PCR employed 60 Vbeta and 13 Jbeta primers. Profiled with immunoSEQ multiplex PCR; TCRdb holds only in-frame clones, not every one. This sample contains approximately 100,000 clones. Overall study results and limits: Overall, approximately 180 TCR beta chains were annotated as cytomegalovirus-associated. Most CMV-associated TCR beta chains were later found to appear HLA-restricted. Beyond CMV serostatus, there was no information to go on about immune exposure.

As to this clone: The antigen is undetermined.

This sequence was found in a man aged 35-49 years in good health and CMV-seronegative. The sample was PBMCs. The chain is built from TRBV19 and TRBJ2-7, with D possibly matching TRBD2 (6 bases). The CDR3 sequence is CASSIAGEDYEQYF. For the CDR3, the DNA is TGTGCCAGTAGTATAGCGGGAGAGGACTACGAGCAGTACTTC.